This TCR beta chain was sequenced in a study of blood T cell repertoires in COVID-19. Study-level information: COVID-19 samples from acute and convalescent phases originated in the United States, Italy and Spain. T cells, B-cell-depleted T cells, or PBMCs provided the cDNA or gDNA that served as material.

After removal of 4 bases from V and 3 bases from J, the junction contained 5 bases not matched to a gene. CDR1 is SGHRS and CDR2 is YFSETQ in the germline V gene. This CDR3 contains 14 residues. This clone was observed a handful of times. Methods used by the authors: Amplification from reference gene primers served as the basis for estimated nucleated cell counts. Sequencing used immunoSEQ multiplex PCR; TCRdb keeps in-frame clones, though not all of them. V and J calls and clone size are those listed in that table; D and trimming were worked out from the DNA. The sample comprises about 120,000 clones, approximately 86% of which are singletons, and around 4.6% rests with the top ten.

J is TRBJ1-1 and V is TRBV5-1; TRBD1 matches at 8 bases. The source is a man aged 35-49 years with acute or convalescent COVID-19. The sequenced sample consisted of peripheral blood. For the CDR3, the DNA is TGCGCCAGCAGCACTCGGACAGGGTACACTGAAGCTTTCTTT. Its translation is CASSTRTGYTEAFF.